This passage covers 30 T cell receptor beta chains from one sample sequenced in a study of shared T cell receptors in the human thymus. Some clones are missing from TCRdb's copy, which holds only in-frame ones; the method was immunoSEQ multiplex PCR. The sample gives over 650,000 clones, around 87% of which show up once; roughly 0.0086% is in the top ten. Separately, the same data were catalogued under a study of human thymus T cells.

Material: thymocytes. Receptor source: a boy under three years old with a congenital heart defect.

V usage is TRBV5-6 and J usage is TRBJ2-1; 7 bases are shared with TRBD2. CDR1 and CDR2 from the germline V gene are SGHDT and YYEEEE. Unmatched junction bases numbered 5, after V lost 4 bases and J lost 7 bases. The CDR3 sequence is 13 residues long. Here the CDR3 DNA reads TGTGCCAGCAGCCCGAAGGGAGGGAATGAGCAGTTCTTC. It encodes CASSPKGGNEQFF.

The chain carries TRBV5-1 and TRBJ2-1; 14 nucleotides agree with TRBD2. Trimming took 4 bases from V and 4 from J; bases not matched to a gene: 4. Germline V lookup: CDR1 SGHRS, CDR2 YFSETQ. This CDR3 is 16 amino acids long. As DNA, the CDR3 is TGCGCCAGCAGCCTCGGACTAGCGGGGGGATACAATGAGCAGTTCTTC. As protein: CASSLGLAGGYNEQFF.

The gene calls are TRBV7-2 and TRBJ2-7, with 10 bases aligning to TRBD2. The J segment lost 5 bases and the V segment lost 7 bases, leaving 11 bases of the junction unmatched. The CDR3 consists of 15 residues. Germline lookup yields CDR1 SGHTA and CDR2 FQGNSA. In DNA, the CDR3 is TGTGCCAGCACCAGTTCTAGCGGGAGAGAGGACGAGCAGTACTTC. Its protein is CASTSSSGREDEQYF.

V gene TRBV7-2 combines with J gene TRBJ2-7, with D possibly TRBD1 on 5 matching bases. The V gene lost 1 base and the J gene lost 2 bases, with 15 bases spanning the gap. Germline V CDR1 and CDR2: SGHTA, FQGNSA. This CDR3 is 16 amino acids long. CDR3 loop: CASSLGNLTAPYEQYF. CDR3 in DNA: TGTGCCAGCAGCTTAGGTAATTTGACAGCCCCCTACGAGCAGTACTTC.

The rearrangement joins TRBV2 to TRBJ1-6; 7 bases align to TRBD1. Germline V gene data show CDR1 as SNHLY and CDR2 as FYNNEI. The CDR3 is 15 residues long. V dropped 2 bases and J dropped 8; count of bases not matched to a gene: 6. The CDR3 is CASSEMTGLYSPLHF. The CDR3 bases are TGTGCCAGCAGTGAAATGACAGGGCTGTATTCACCCCTCCACTTT.

The V call is TRBV5-4, the J call TRBJ1-3, with TRBD1 matching over 7 bases. The CDR3 has 17 amino acids. J lost 9 bases, V lost 0 bases, and 15 bases had no gene match. Germline V gene data show CDR1 as SGHNT and CDR2 as YYREEE (reference sequence). CDR3 DNA sequence: TGTGCCAGCAGCTTGGACCGGGACAGTGGGAAAAGAGGCACCATATATTTT. Translated: CASSLDRDSGKRGTIYF.

V and J are TRBV7-2 and TRBJ2-2; a possible D gene is TRBD2 (5 bases). The germline CDR1 and CDR2 sequences are SGHTA and FQGNSA. The CDR3 consists of 13 residues. V was cut by 5 bases and J by 8 bases, with 12 bases left in between. This CDR3 reads CASSPVGEGELFF. The CDR3 DNA reads as TGTGCCAGCAGCCCCGTCGGGGAGGGGGAGCTGTTTTTT.

The chain joins TRBV30 to TRBJ1-2, with 11 positions matching TRBD1. The trim removed 2 bases at V and 6 bases at J, leaving 2 bases unmatched. The CDR3 is made up of 13 amino acids. From germline, CDR1 is GTSNPN and CDR2 SVGIG (reference sequence). The CDR3 loop reads CAWSPDRGHGYTF. The CDR3 DNA reads TGTGCCTGGAGTCCGGACAGGGGGCATGGCTACACCTTC. Complete variable domain (other parts from reference TRBV30 and TRBJ1-2): SQTIHQWPATLVQPVGSPLSLECTVEGTSNPNLYWYRQAAGRGLQLLFYSVGIGQISSEVPQNLSASRPQDRQFILSSKKLLLSDSGFYLCAWSPDRGHGYTFGSGTRLTVV.

This rearrangement joins TRBV15 to TRBJ2-1, with D perhaps TRBD1 (6 bases). CDR1 and CDR2 from the germline V gene are LNHNV and YYDKDF (reference sequence). This CDR3 region has 14 residues. Trimming left V 1 base short and J 9 bases short, with 13 bases between. The CDR3 spells CATSRGGPSCEQFF. In DNA form, the CDR3 reads TGTGCCACCAGCAGAGGGGGGCCGTCCTGTGAGCAGTTCTTC.

J is TRBJ1-5 and V is TRBV15; D uncertain. The CDR3 is 14 amino acids. V dropped 3 bases and J dropped 3 bases, with 9 bases sitting between them. Germline V gives CDR1 LNHNV, CDR2 YYDKDF (reference sequence). CDR3 DNA: TGTGCCACCAGCAGGGCCGAACACAATCAGCCCCAGCATTTT. Its translation: CATSRAEHNQPQHF.

The CDR3 sequence is CASSQYQGYEQYF. The CDR3 DNA reads as TGTGCCAGCAGCCAGTACCAGGGCTACGAGCAGTACTTC. The V call is TRBV14, the J call TRBJ2-7; possible D gene TRBD1, 5 bases. Trimming shortened V by 3 bases and J by 3 bases, and 9 bases separated the two germline ends. The CDR3 runs 13 residues. The V gene's germline CDR1 is SGHDN and CDR2 FVKESK.

CDR3 DNA: TGTGCCAGCAGCTTATCAGGGGAAGCCAGAGCCACCCAGCATTTT. It codes for CASSLSGEARATQHF. The chain uses TRBV7-9 and TRBJ1-5, with D perhaps matching TRBD1 (6 bases). Trimming stripped 2 bases from V and 11 bases from J, with 19 bases between. Germline CDR1 is SEHNR and CDR2 is FQNEAQ (reference sequence). The CDR3 extends over 15 amino acids.

This clone was counted once. The chain recombines TRBV5-6 with TRBJ2-5; 8 bases align to TRBD2. V shed 4 bases and J 0 bases; nucleotides not matched to a gene: 5. The CDR3 has 15 residues. Per germline, CDR1 SGHDT and CDR2 YYEEEE. DNA for the CDR3: TGTGCCAGCAGCCGCTTACTAGCGGACCAAGAGACCCAGTACTTC. It encodes CASSRLLADQETQYF.

This chain uses TRBV5-5 with TRBJ2-4, with D perhaps TRBD1 (6 bases). Trimming cost V 4 bases and J 1 base, with 21 bases left between them. Germline V gene lookup returns CDR1 SGHKS and CDR2 YYEKEE (reference sequence). The CDR3 runs 18 residues. The CDR3 nucleotides are TGTGCCAGCAGCGAGATCGCCAGGGGTCGGTTTGCCAAAAACATTCAGTACTTC. It is translated as CASSEIARGRFAKNIQYF.

This clone was counted a single time. J is TRBJ2-1 and V is TRBV5-1, with 7 bases matching TRBD2. In germline, CDR1 is SGHRS, CDR2 YFSETQ. V shed 0 bases and J 0 bases; nucleotides not matched to a gene: 9. CDR3 size: 18 residues. The CDR3 loop is CASSLAPGGGASYNEQFF. DNA for the CDR3: TGCGCCAGCAGCTTGGCCCCGGGAGGAGGGGCCTCCTACAATGAGCAGTTCTTC.

This clone was found a few times. CDR3 in DNA: TGCGCCAGCAGCTTTGCAGGGGATGGGAACATTCAGTACTTC. Protein sequence: CASSFAGDGNIQYF. The chain couples TRBV5-1 to TRBJ2-4, with D possibly TRBD1 on 6 matching bases. The CDR3 is 14 amino acids. Germline V CDR1 and CDR2: SGHRS, YFSETQ. Between the trimmed V and J ends, which lost 2 bases and 7 bases, there was a span of 13 bases.

This rearrangement joins TRBV7-9 to TRBJ1-2; no firm D call. Trimming cost V 5 bases and J 2 bases, with 18 bases left between them. Germline values: CDR1 SEHNR, CDR2 FQNEAQ (reference sequence). The CDR3 extends over 16 amino acids. The CDR3 DNA reads as TGTGCCAGCAGCCGTAATAAACGGGTAGCGAACTATGGCTACACCTTC. Translated: CASSRNKRVANYGYTF.

This clone was seen more than once but under ten times. This sequence joins TRBV19 and TRBJ1-2; the D gene is possibly TRBD1 (5 bases). This CDR3 comprises 15 residues. V was pared by 2 bases and J by 4 bases, with 14 bases between. Germline values: CDR1 LNHDA, CDR2 SQIVND (reference sequence). The chain's CDR3 is CASSINSRDSYGYTF. CDR3 coding DNA: TGTGCCAGTAGTATAAACTCCAGGGATAGCTATGGCTACACCTTC.

This sequence joins TRBV29-1 and TRBJ2-1; D might be TRBD2 (6 bases). The CDR3 extends over 14 amino acids. V dropped 7 bases and J dropped 0 bases, with 13 bases sitting between them. Germline V lookup: CDR1 SQVTM, CDR2 ANQGSEA. The CDR3 DNA is TGCAGCGGAGAGCGGGTAAGCTCCTACAATGAGCAGTTCTTC. This gives the protein CSGERVSSYNEQFF.

The J gene is TRBJ2-7, the V gene TRBV19; TRBD1 matches at 7 bases. The CDR3 loop spans 14 amino acids. Trimming removed 6 bases from V and 0 bases from J; junction bases left unmatched: 5. Per the germline V gene, CDR1 is LNHDA and CDR2 is SQIVND (reference sequence). CDR3 protein: CASSPRDSSYEQYF. CDR3 coding DNA: TGTGCCAGTAGCCCCCGGGACAGCTCCTACGAGCAGTACTTC. Full variable domain (outside the CDR3, taken from reference TRBV19 and TRBJ2-7): DGGITQSPKYLFRKEGQNVTLSCEQNLNHDAMYWYRQDPGQGLRLIYYSQIVNDFQKGDIAEGYSVSREKKESFPLTVTSAQKNPTAFYLCASSPRDSSYEQYFGPGTRLTVT.

V is TRBV29-1 and J is TRBJ1-1; 7 positions agree with TRBD1. The CDR3 length is 12 residues. Germline-derived CDR1 and CDR2 are SQVTM and ANQGSEA. V lost 6 bases and J lost 4; bases outside the gene matches: 5. The CDR3, as DNA: TGCAGCGTCCCTCAGGGGGGCACTGAAGCTTTCTTT. Translated: CSVPQGGTEAFF.

The chain combines TRBV7-2 with TRBJ1-2; D possibly corresponds to TRBD1 (5 bases). V lost 0 bases and J lost 7, with 15 bases in between. Germline CDR1 and CDR2: SGHTA and FQGNSA. The CDR3 totals 15 residues. CDR3 sequence reads: CASSLAGAVKSGYTF. The CDR3, as DNA: TGTGCCAGCAGCTTAGCAGGGGCAGTAAAGTCTGGCTACACCTTC.

This clone has only one observation. The chain couples TRBV27 to TRBJ2-7; TRBD2 matches at 13 bases. The CDR3 extends over 16 amino acids. Germline lookup yields CDR1 MNHEY and CDR2 SMNVEV (reference sequence). The junction had 3 bases not matched to a gene; V was cut back by 1 base and J by 3 bases. DNA for the CDR3: TGTGCCAGCAGTTTATTGGGACTAGCGGGAATCTACGAGCAGTACTTC. It translates to CASSLLGLAGIYEQYF.

The rearrangement uses TRBV6-6 and TRBJ1-5, with 8 nucleotides matching TRBD1. Germline V gives CDR1 MNHNY, CDR2 SVGAGI (reference sequence). The CDR3 totals 14 residues. V gave up 6 bases and J gave up 6 bases; unmatched junction bases: 7. CDR3 nucleotides: TGTGCCAGCAGCGGACAGGGCTCCTCTCAGCCCCAGCATTTT. Its translation is CASSGQGSSQPQHF.

On this clone: One end of the junction does not line up with germline, which may come from a read error. This sequence joins TRBV5-6 and TRBJ1-1; D is ambiguous. There are 13 residues in the CDR3. Looked up from germline, CDR1 is SGHDT and CDR2 is YYEEEE. The CDR3 loop reads CASRLDAGTEAFF. The CDR3 bases are TGTGCCAGCAGGTTGGACGCCGGCACTGAAGCTTTCTTT.

The chain has TRBV28 and TRBJ2-4; 8 bases line up with TRBD1. V gave up 4 bases and J gave up 0 bases; unmatched junction bases: 14. CDR1 and CDR2 from the germline V gene are MDHEN and SYDVKM. The CDR3 is made up of 19 amino acids. The CDR3 protein is CASSYKPGQATLAKNIQYF. In DNA, the CDR3 is TGTGCCAGCAGTTATAAACCGGGACAGGCAACCTTAGCCAAAAACATTCAGTACTTC. The whole variable domain, filled in from reference TRBV28 and TRBJ2-4, reads DVKVTQSSRYLVKRTGEKVFLECVQDMDHENMFWYRQDPGLGLRLIYFSYDVKMKEKGDIPEGYSVSREKKERFSLILESASTNQTSMYLCASSYKPGQATLAKNIQYFGAGTRLSVL.

Turning to this clone: The junction differs from germline at one of its ends, possibly a read error. The V and J genes are TRBV2 and TRBJ2-2; 7 nucleotides line up with TRBD2. Looked up from germline, CDR1 is SNHLY and CDR2 is FYNNEI. The CDR3 is 18 amino acids. The CDR3 loop reads CASSAQASPKRGVGELLF. CDR3 in DNA: TGTGCCAGCAGTGCCCAAGCGAGCCCAAAGCGGGGAGTCGGGGAGCTGCTTTTT. The full variable domain, rest sourced from reference TRBV2 and TRBJ2-2, is EPEVTQTPSHQVTQMGQEVILRCVPISNHLYFYWYRQILGQKVEFLVSFYNNEISEKSEIFDDQFSVERPDGSNFTLKIRSTKLEDSAMYFCASSAQASPKRGVGELLFGEGSRLTVL.

V gene TRBV6-5 combines with J gene TRBJ1-1, with TRBD1 matching over 8 bases. V lost 2 bases, J lost 3 bases, and 8 bases stayed unmatched. The CDR3 contains 16 residues. Looked up from germline, CDR1 is MNHEY and CDR2 is SVGAGI. The CDR3 sequence: CASSYADRGSDTEAFF. DNA for the CDR3: TGTGCCAGCAGTTACGCTGACAGGGGATCGGACACTGAAGCTTTCTTT.

V gene TRBV28 combines with J gene TRBJ2-1; TRBD1 might be the D (6 bases). Germline-derived CDR1 and CDR2 are MDHEN and SYDVKM. The V and J ends lost 5 bases and 9 bases respectively, with 23 bases between them. This CDR3 spans 16 amino acids. The CDR3 coding sequence is TGTGCCAGCAGTGCTGCCCCGTCATTCAGGGACATTGAGCAGTTCTTC. Its protein is CASSAAPSFRDIEQFF.

J is TRBJ1-1 and V is TRBV28; D perhaps matches TRBD1 (6 bases). The CDR3 extends over 16 amino acids. Trimming pared 5 bases from V and 0 bases from J, leaving 16 bases between. Germline V gene lookup returns CDR1 MDHEN and CDR2 SYDVKM. Here the CDR3 DNA reads TGTGCCAGCAGTACCCAGACAGGCCCAATGAACACTGAAGCTTTCTTT. Its protein product is CASSTQTGPMNTEAFF.